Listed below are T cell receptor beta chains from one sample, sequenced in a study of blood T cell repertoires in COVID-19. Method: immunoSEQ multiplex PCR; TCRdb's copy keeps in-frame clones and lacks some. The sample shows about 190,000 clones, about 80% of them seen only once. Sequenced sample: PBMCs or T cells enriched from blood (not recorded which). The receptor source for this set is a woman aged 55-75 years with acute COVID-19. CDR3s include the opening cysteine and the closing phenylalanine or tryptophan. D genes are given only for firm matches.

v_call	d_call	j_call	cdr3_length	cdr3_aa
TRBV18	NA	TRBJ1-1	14	CASSPPFQNTEAFF
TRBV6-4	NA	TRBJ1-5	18	CASSDSSFPGRGNQPQHF
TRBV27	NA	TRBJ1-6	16	CASSYVRAGYNSPLHF
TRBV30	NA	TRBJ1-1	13	CAWSQELNTEAFF
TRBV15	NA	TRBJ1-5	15	CATAVGVYSNQPQHF
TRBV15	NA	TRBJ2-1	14	CATSRDRVRNEQFF
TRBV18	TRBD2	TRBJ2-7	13	CASSSGTSLEQYF
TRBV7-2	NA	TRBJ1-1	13	CASSEHRDTEAFF
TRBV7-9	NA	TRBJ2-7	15	CASSLVGGAKLEQYF
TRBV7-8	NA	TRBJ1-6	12	CASSPSYSPLHF
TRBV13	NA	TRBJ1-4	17	CASTLFYHREGPEKLFF
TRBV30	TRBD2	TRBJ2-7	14	CAWSLAGGPGEQYF
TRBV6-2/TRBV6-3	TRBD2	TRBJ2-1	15	CASSYNAGGTVEQFF
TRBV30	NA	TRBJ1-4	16	CAWNPPYLATNEKLFF
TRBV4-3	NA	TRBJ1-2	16	CASSLLAGTNGYGYTF
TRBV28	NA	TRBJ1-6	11	CASSSNGALHF
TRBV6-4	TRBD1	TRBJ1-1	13	CASRKTGITEAFF
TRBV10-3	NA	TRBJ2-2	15	CAISAPRGNTGELFF
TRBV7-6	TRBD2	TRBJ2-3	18	CASSLWPAGGSGTDTQYF
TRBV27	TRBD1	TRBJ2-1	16	CASSPRQGLRSNEQFF
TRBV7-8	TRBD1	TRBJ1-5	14	CASSSGQLTGPQHF
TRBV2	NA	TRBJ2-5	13	CASSAGMQETQYF
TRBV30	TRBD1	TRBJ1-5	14	CAWGDGTGSQPQHF
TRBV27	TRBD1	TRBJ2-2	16	CASSLPTGVDTGELFF
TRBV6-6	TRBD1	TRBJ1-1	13	CATRDRKNTEAFF
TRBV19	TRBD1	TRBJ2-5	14	CASSGQGAWETQYF
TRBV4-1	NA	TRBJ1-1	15	CASSQGPGSNTEAFF
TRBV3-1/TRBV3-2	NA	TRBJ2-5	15	CASSPLGLNQETQYF
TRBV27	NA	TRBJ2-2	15	CASSFVPSGPGELFF
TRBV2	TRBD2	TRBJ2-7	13	CASATAAGGEQYF
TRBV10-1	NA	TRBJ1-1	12	CASSGSPTEAFF
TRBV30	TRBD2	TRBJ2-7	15	CAHGGSSGSSYEQYF
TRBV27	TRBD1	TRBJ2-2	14	CASRRDSNTGELFF
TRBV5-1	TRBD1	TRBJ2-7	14	CASSSSGTGLEQYF
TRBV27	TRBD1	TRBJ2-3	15	CASSLLGQGQDTQYF
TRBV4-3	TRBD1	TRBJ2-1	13	CASSGQGFDEQFF
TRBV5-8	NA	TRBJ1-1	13	CASSFDRRTEAFF
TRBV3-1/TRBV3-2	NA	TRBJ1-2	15	CASSHFLQGEGGYTF
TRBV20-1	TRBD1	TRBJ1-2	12	CSASTGAYGYTF
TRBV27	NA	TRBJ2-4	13	CASTGGGSNIQYF
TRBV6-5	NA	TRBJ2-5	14	CATRRVDGQETQYF
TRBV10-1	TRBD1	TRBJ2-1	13	CASSGQGYNEQFF
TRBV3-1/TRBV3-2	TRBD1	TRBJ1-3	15	CASSQQQGVGNTIYF
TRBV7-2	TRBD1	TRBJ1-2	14	CASSWGTGVGGYTF
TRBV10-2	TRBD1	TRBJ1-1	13	CASMRTGNTEAFF
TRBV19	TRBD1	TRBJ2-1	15	CASSLSGTANNEQFF
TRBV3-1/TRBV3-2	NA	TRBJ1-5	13	CASSQGGGQPQHF
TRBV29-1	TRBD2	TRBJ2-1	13	CSVLGEGKNEQFF
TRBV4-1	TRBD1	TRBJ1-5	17	CASSRTPGQGLNQPQHF
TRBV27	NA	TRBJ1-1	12	CASSSPGMGAFF
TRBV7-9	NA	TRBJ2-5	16	CASTWGLAGTQETQYF
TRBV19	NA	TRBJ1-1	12	CASSMAEMEAFF
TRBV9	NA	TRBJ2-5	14	CASSVGSSQETQYF
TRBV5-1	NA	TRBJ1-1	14	CASSLGPGNTEAFF
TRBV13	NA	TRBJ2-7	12	CASSLVSYEQYF